This section outlines one T cell receptor beta chain sequence together with its context. This record belongs to a study of OX40 agonist ivuxolimab in advanced cancers. Sequencing was performed with immunoSEQ multiplex PCR; in TCRdb, only in-frame clones are kept and a portion is missing. This sample has 15,000 to 20,000 clones, with 75% to 85% found just once. The source is an adult with an advanced solid tumor such as melanoma, head and neck, liver or kidney cancer. Material: CD4+ or CD8+ T cells sorted from blood, obtained in a trial of the OX40 agonist ivuxolimab.

The CDR3 DNA sequence: TGTGCCAGCAGAGCGGGAGAAGGATATGAGCAGTTCTTC. Translated: CASRAGEGYEQFF. The genes are TRBV2 and TRBJ2-1, with 8 positions matching TRBD2. The germline V gene encodes CDR1 SNHLY and CDR2 FYNNEI. J lost 8 bases, V lost 6 bases, and 6 bases had no gene match. This CDR3 comprises 13 residues.